These T cell receptor beta chains were read from a single sample in a study of neurological immune-mediated disorders. MiXCR, applied by TCRdb to the 5' RACE reads, yields one record per CDR3 protein. This table has 71,000 or so distinct CDR3 sequences, roughly 4.7% appearing once. The source material was PBMCs. These receptors originate from a young woman with multiple sclerosis. CDR3s leave out the opening cysteine and the closing phenylalanine or tryptophan. Each record gives: J gene, V gene, clone size, CDR3 protein. Clone size is not always given. Where it is, it says once, few, many or a class for expanded clones.

TRBJ1-4 | TRBV12-3/TRBV12-4 | many | ASTWDRANEKLF
TRBJ1-1 | TRBV6-5 | NA | ASSHLGRGGTEAF
TRBJ2-1 | TRBV11-2 | few | ASSLAGNRNEQF
TRBJ2-1 | TRBV19 | NA | ASSTTVYNEQF
TRBJ1-6 | TRBV27 | many | ASSQTGRDSPLH
TRBJ1-2 | TRBV14 | NA | ASSQSRGAYYGYT
TRBJ2-4 | TRBV12-3/TRBV12-4 | many | ASTSAEAGIQY
TRBJ1-2 | TRBV2 | few | ASEMDYGYT
TRBJ2-1 | TRBV20-1 | many | STVIDFNEQF
TRBJ2-7 | TRBV13 | many | ASSSAGQVEFEQY
TRBJ2-7 | TRBV6-5 | few | ASSRTAGDYEQY
TRBJ2-1 | TRBV12-3/TRBV12-4 | many | ASSSTGLGEQF
TRBJ1-2 | TRBV20-1 | many | SARGTENYGYT
TRBJ2-7 | TRBV12-3/TRBV12-4 | many | ASSLGTVSYEQY
TRBJ2-7 | TRBV20-1 | few | SAGDSYLTYEQY
TRBJ2-7 | TRBV6-4 | many | ATPSSSLLAGEPGAYEQY
TRBJ2-1 | TRBV28 | few | ASSLMGQGKSF
TRBJ1-2 | TRBV10-3 | NA | AISDRGDGYT
TRBJ1-1 | TRBV5-1 | many | ASSLSQAENTEAF
TRBJ2-7 | TRBV5-6 | many | ASSLRAGRIYEQY
TRBJ2-1 | TRBV6-1 | many | ASPGLGRNEQF
TRBJ2-1 | TRBV20-1 | NA | SARLVNEQF
TRBJ1-1 | TRBV11-2 | few | ASSSYTDTEAF
TRBJ2-7 | TRBV2 | NA | ASSGSREQY
TRBJ2-5 | TRBV20-1 | many | SARQLALEETQY
TRBJ2-7 | TRBV12-3/TRBV12-4 | few | ASSPWDFSSYEQY
TRBJ2-4 | TRBV7-6 | few | ASSLAPGGDQY
TRBJ2-1 | TRBV29-1 | NA | SVGPPSGSYNEQF